This T cell receptor (beta chain) was captured by sequencing in a study of Tregs in tolerant kidney transplant recipients. Notes on the study in general: Antigen-driven expansion was suggested because donor-specific Tregs expanded more than all Tregs in tolerant patients. The small number of patients limits these findings pending further validation.

The CDR3 runs to 13 residues. V shed 5 bases, J shed 5 bases, and the junction held 6 bases outside the gene matches. The V gene's germline CDR1 is SGHNT and CDR2 YYREEE (reference sequence). The table came from immunoSEQ multiplex PCR; TCRdb's copy has only in-frame clones and leaves some out. The data hold 55,000 to 70,000 clones, with 75% to 90% observed a single time. The table lists this clone with a few counts. Its antigen is currently unknown. The receptor was derived from a human donor who received a combined kidney and bone marrow transplant. The sample in question was Tregs from blood, obtained before the transplant. The V and J genes are TRBV5-4 and TRBJ2-7; TRBD2 matches at 8 bases. CDR3 nucleotide sequence: TGTGCCAGCAGTTTAAGCGGGAGCCACGAGCAGTACTTC. Residues: CASSLSGSHEQYF.